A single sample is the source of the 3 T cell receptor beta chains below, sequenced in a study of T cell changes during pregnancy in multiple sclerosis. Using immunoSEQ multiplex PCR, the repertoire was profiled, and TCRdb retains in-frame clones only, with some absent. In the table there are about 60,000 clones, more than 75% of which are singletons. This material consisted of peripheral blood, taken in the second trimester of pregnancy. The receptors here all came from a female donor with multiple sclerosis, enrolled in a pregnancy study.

CDR3 amino acids: CASSYRAGAEAFF. In DNA form, the CDR3 reads TGTGCCAGCAGCTACCGGGCGGGGGCTGAAGCTTTCTTT. This chain links TRBV9 with TRBJ1-1, with D maybe TRBD1 (5 bases). V was shortened by 4 bases and J by 6 bases, with 13 bases between the two germline ends. The length of the CDR3 is 13 residues. CDR1 and CDR2 from the germline V gene are SGDLS and YYNGEE. Based on the CDR3 plus reference TRBV9 and TRBJ1-1, the full variable domain is DSGVTQTPKHLITATGQRVTLRCSPRSGDLSVYWYQQSLDQGLQFLIQYYNGEERAKGNILERFSAQQFPDLHSELNLSSLELGDSALYFCASSYRAGAEAFFGQGTRLTVV.

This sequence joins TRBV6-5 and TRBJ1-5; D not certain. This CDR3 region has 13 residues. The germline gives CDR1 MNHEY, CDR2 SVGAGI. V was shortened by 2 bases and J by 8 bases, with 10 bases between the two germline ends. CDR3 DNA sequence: TGTGCCAGCAGTTACGGGAGCTGGGAGCCCCAGCATTTT. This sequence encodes CASSYGSWEPQHF.

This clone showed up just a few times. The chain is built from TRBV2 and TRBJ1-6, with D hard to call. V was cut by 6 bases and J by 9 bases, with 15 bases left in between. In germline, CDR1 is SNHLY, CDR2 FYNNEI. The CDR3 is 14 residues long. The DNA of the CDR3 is TGTGCCAGCAGAGACTACATTGGGCTTTCACCCCTCCACTTT. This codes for CASRDYIGLSPLHF.